The clone carrying this T cell receptor (beta chain) has a count of ten or more. The antigen is unknown. This record comes from a study of regulatory T cells in long-lasting Graves disease. As for time point: newly diagnosed GD, antithyroid drugs for less than 3 months. From PBMCs, RNA was extracted and then used to make the TCR library. This CDR3 contains 17 residues. V was pared by 4 bases and J by 0 bases, with 10 bases of the junction left unmatched. Germline assignment: CDR1 MNHEY and CDR2 SVGEGT. Overall study results and limits: Newly diagnosed disease favored TRBV20-1 and TRBJ2-1 over persistent disease.

Arm-PCR of CDR3 regions with iRepertoire HTBI primers generated TCR beta libraries. TCRdb reanalysed the multiplex PCR reads using MiXCR and keeps one entry per CDR3 protein. The repertoire holds hundreds of thousands of distinct CDR3 sequences, 16% seen once, with 15% to 20% in the top ten. In addition, the sample was reused for a study of T cells in Graves' hyperthyroidism and ophthalmopathy. This second study says: Thyroid ultrasound, orbital computed tomography, clinical symptoms, and serum thyroxine and TRAb underpinned diagnoses. Progression to ophthalmopathy was predicted a median of 6.5 months early.

The receptor was isolated from a woman aged 25 to 39 with Graves disease. The genes are TRBV6-2 or TRBV6-3 and TRBJ2-7; TRBD2 matches at 9 bases. The sample was peripheral blood mononuclear cells (PBMCs), taken at new diagnosis, from a patient treated with antithyroid drugs. CDR3 coding DNA: TGTGCCAGCAGTTCGGAAAAAATTAGCGGGAGCTCCTACGAGCAGTACTTC. It specifies CASSSEKISGSSYEQYF.